The 27 T cell receptor beta chains below come from one sample, sequenced in a study of OX40 agonist ivuxolimab in advanced cancers. Profiled with immunoSEQ multiplex PCR; TCRdb holds only in-frame clones, not every one. Here the sample spans 45,000 to 60,000 clones, almost 90% being singletons. The starting material was CD4+ or CD8+ T cells sorted from blood, obtained in a trial of the OX40 agonist ivuxolimab. The receptors stem from an adult with an advanced solid tumor such as melanoma, head and neck, liver or kidney cancer.

The chain uses TRBV6-5 and TRBJ2-5; 12 bases fit TRBD2. The J call may be wrong; the DNA end is better matched by TRBJ2-7. Germline V lookup: CDR1 MNHEY, CDR2 SVGAGI. This CDR3 region has 14 residues. This chain's CDR3 is CASRTSGRIYEQYF. In DNA form, the CDR3 reads TGTGCCAGCAGGACTAGCGGGAGAATCTACGAGCAGTACTTC.

V gene TRBV7-9 combines with J gene TRBJ2-2, with D perhaps being TRBD1 or TRBD2 (6 bases each). V lost 5 bases, J lost 12 bases, and 13 bases lay in between. Germline V lookup: CDR1 SEHNR, CDR2 FQNEAQ (reference sequence). The CDR3 totals 12 residues. The CDR3 coding sequence is TGTGCCAGCAGCCTTAGGGGGGAAAAGCTGTTTTTT. Amino acids: CASSLRGEKLFF.

The CDR3 sequence: CASSSLRSGPGSYNEQFF. The CDR3 DNA is TGTGCCAGCAGCTCTCTCCGATCGGGACCCGGCTCCTACAATGAGCAGTTCTTC. The rearrangement joins TRBV7-2 to TRBJ2-1, with D perhaps being TRBD1 or TRBD2 (5 bases each). Germline V gives CDR1 SGHTA, CDR2 FQGNSA. The CDR3 loop spans 18 amino acids. V lost 4 bases and J lost 0, with 19 bases in between.

DNA for the CDR3: TGTGCCAGCAGCTTAGGGCAGGACGGCTATGGCTACACCTTC. Its translation is CASSLGQDGYGYTF. The chain recombines TRBV7-3 with TRBJ1-2, with no clear D. The V and J ends lost 2 bases and 4 bases respectively, with 11 bases between them. CDR3 length: 14 amino acids. The V gene's germline CDR1 is SGHTA and CDR2 FQGTGA.

The J gene is TRBJ1-2, the V gene TRBV30; no clear D. Germline values: CDR1 GTSNPN, CDR2 SVGIG (reference sequence). Trimming pared 0 bases from V and 6 bases from J, leaving 5 bases between. The CDR3 extends over 11 amino acids. This CDR3 is CAWSVRHGYTF. DNA of the CDR3: TGTGCCTGGAGTGTACGCCATGGCTACACCTTC.

The chain couples TRBV7-8 to TRBJ1-1; 7 bases line up with TRBD1. V dropped 5 bases and J dropped 8; count of bases not matched to a gene: 11. This CDR3 region has 14 residues. Germline V lookup: CDR1 SGHVS, CDR2 FQNEAQ. The CDR3 reads CASSPSDRRKEAFF. For the CDR3, the DNA is TGTGCCAGCAGCCCTTCGGACAGGAGAAAGGAAGCTTTCTTT.

The rearrangement uses TRBV6-5 and TRBJ1-2, with 10 bases identical to TRBD1. The V segment lost 6 bases and the J segment 3 bases; nucleotides outside the gene matches: 7. Germline CDR1 and CDR2: MNHEY and SVGAGI. CDR3 size: 15 residues. CDR3 bases: TGTGCCAGCAGCCGAGGGACAGGGGCCGACTATGGCTACACCTTC. The encoded protein is CASSRGTGADYGYTF.

The J gene is TRBJ1-2, the V gene TRBV6-1; 8 bases agree with TRBD1. Germline trimming cut 0 bases from V and 6 bases from J; bases unmatched to any gene: 6. The germline V gene encodes CDR1 MNHNS and CDR2 SASEGT. The CDR3 covers 15 residues. The CDR3 region has the DNA TGTGCCAGCAGTGAAGCTAGGCGACAGGGGCATGGCTACACCTTC. It encodes CASSEARRQGHGYTF.

In DNA, the CDR3 is TGCGCCAGCAGCTTGGGGGGGACAGAACAAGAGACCCAGTACTTC. As protein: CASSLGGTEQETQYF. This chain uses TRBV5-1 with TRBJ2-5; 7 bases agree with TRBD1. This CDR3 is built from 15 residues. V was pared by 0 bases and J by 2 bases, with 4 bases of the junction left unmatched. Looked up from germline, CDR1 is SGHRS and CDR2 is YFSETQ. Drawing the rest from reference TRBV5-1 and TRBJ2-5, the complete variable domain is KAGVTQTPRYLIKTRGQQVTLSCSPISGHRSVSWYQQTPGQGLQFLFEYFSETQRNKGNFPGRFSGRQFSNSRSEMNVSTLELGDSALYLCASSLGGTEQETQYFGPGTRLLVL.

This rearrangement joins TRBV27 to TRBJ1-1; D gene ambiguous. V shed 3 bases and J shed 11 bases, with 13 bases lying between them. CDR3 length equals 12 residues. Per germline, CDR1 MNHEY and CDR2 SMNVEV (reference sequence). The CDR3 bases are TGTGCCAGCAGTTTCTTTCGGGGAGTGGCTTTCTTT. It codes for CASSFFRGVAFF.

In its sample, this clone was seen a few times. The chain carries TRBV19 and TRBJ2-2; no reliable D call. The CDR3 spans 14 residues. Germline CDR1 LNHDA, CDR2 SQIVND (reference sequence). V lost 3 bases to trimming and J lost 6 bases, with 11 bases between them. The CDR3 DNA follows: TGTGCCAGTAGTATTAACCCTCGGGCCGGGGAGCTGTTTTTT. Translation gives CASSINPRAGELFF. The entire variable domain, with the rest obtained from reference TRBV19 and TRBJ2-2, is as follows: DGGITQSPKYLFRKEGQNVTLSCEQNLNHDAMYWYRQDPGQGLRLIYYSQIVNDFQKGDIAEGYSVSREKKESFPLTVTSAQKNPTAFYLCASSINPRAGELFFGEGSRLTVL.

The rearrangement joins TRBV7-3 to TRBJ2-3; D gene ambiguous. Trimming cost V 4 bases and J 6 bases, with 8 bases left between them. The CDR3 extends over 12 amino acids. Germline CDR1 is SGHTA and CDR2 is FQGTGA. CDR3 amino acids: CASSSLRDTQYF. As DNA, the CDR3 is TGTGCCAGCAGCTCCCTCAGGGATACGCAGTATTTT.

The chain employs TRBV5-1 and TRBJ1-5, with D possibly matching TRBD1 (6 bases). Trimming removed 3 bases at V and 3 bases at J, with 19 bases between. This CDR3 contains 17 residues. The germline V gene encodes CDR1 SGHRS and CDR2 YFSETQ. This chain's CDR3 is CASSSRPLEGDNQPQHF. The CDR3 nucleotides are TGCGCCAGCAGCTCAAGACCTCTTGAGGGGGACAATCAGCCCCAGCATTTT.

The rearrangement links TRBV5-1 to TRBJ2-1; 9 nucleotides match TRBD2. After removal of 0 bases from V and 4 bases from J, the junction contained 11 bases not matched to a gene. There are 18 residues in the CDR3. CDR1 and CDR2 from the germline V gene are SGHRS and YFSETQ. This CDR3 is CASSLGFSGSLKYNEQFF. For the CDR3, the DNA is TGCGCCAGCAGCTTGGGTTTTAGCGGGAGCTTAAAATACAATGAGCAGTTCTTC. The variable domain in full, completed from reference TRBV5-1 and TRBJ2-1, reads KAGVTQTPRYLIKTRGQQVTLSCSPISGHRSVSWYQQTPGQGLQFLFEYFSETQRNKGNFPGRFSGRQFSNSRSEMNVSTLELGDSALYLCASSLGFSGSLKYNEQFFGPGTRLTVL.

As to this clone: At one end the junction does not follow the germline gene, possibly because of a read error. This sequence joins TRBV5-8 and TRBJ2-1; possibly TRBD1 for D (5 bases). The CDR3 has 13 residues. Looked up from germline, CDR1 is SGHTS and CDR2 is YDEGEE. The CDR3 DNA sequence: TGTGCCAGCAGCTTGGGACAGCAGGCCAAAATGGTCTTC. Protein sequence: CASSLGQQAKMVF.

CDR3 protein: CASSLAHGGGAMGNQPQHF. The CDR3 nucleotides read TGTGCCAGCAGCTTAGCCCATGGTGGGGGGGCTATGGGCAATCAGCCCCAGCATTTT. The rearrangement uses TRBV7-2 and TRBJ1-5, with TRBD1 as a possible D gene (6 bases). Germline V gene data show CDR1 as SGHTA and CDR2 as FQGNSA. The CDR3 has 19 amino acids. V lost 0 bases to trimming and J lost 2 bases, with 20 bases between them.

This clone was recorded once. CDR3 DNA: TGCGCCAGCAGCCAAGGCAGACTTAGCAATCAGCCCCAGCATTTT. Residues: CASSQGRLSNQPQHF. This chain links TRBV4-1 with TRBJ1-5; no reliable D call. Trimming removed 1 base at V and 0 bases at J, with 7 bases between. The CDR3 covers 15 residues. Germline V CDR1 and CDR2: MGHRA, YSYEKL.

V is TRBV27 and J is TRBJ2-1; 7 bases align to TRBD2. The V segment lost 8 bases and the J segment 8 bases; nucleotides outside the gene matches: 6. The CDR3 has 12 amino acids. CDR1 and CDR2 (germline): MNHEY, SMNVEV (reference sequence). CDR3: CASGRARDEQFF. The CDR3 DNA reads as TGTGCCAGCGGGAGGGCACGGGATGAGCAGTTCTTC.

By share of the sample, this clone is medium-sized. V is TRBV28 and J is TRBJ1-5; 7 bases align to TRBD1. CDR3 length equals 15 residues. CDR1 MDHEN and CDR2 SYDVKM come from the germline V gene. V shed 3 bases and J 4 bases; nucleotides not matched to a gene: 6. CDR3 protein: CASSFYRGRNQPQHF. Here the CDR3 DNA reads TGTGCCAGCAGTTTTTATAGGGGGCGAAATCAGCCCCAGCATTTT.

The chain joins TRBV5-4 to TRBJ2-7, with D tentatively TRBD1 or TRBD2 (5 bases each). CDR1 is SGHNT, CDR2 YYREEE, per germline (reference sequence). This CDR3 is 14 amino acids long. Trimming cost V 1 base and J 6 bases, with 14 bases left between them. The CDR3 DNA reads TGTGCCAGCAGCTTGCGCCAGGGAGAGGCCGAGCAGTACTTC. Translated, it gives CASSLRQGEAEQYF.

This chain connects TRBV2 to TRBJ1-5; 12 bases are a match to TRBD1. V shed 7 bases and J 2 bases; nucleotides not matched to a gene: 9. From germline, CDR1 is SNHLY and CDR2 FYNNEI. This CDR3 has 17 amino acids. The CDR3 loop is CASKPGTGGTGNQPQHF. The CDR3 DNA reads TGTGCCAGCAAGCCCGGGACAGGGGGCACGGGCAATCAGCCCCAGCATTTT.

The chain recombines TRBV7-2 with TRBJ1-1, with a weak D call TRBD1 (6 bases). The CDR3 totals 15 residues. V was clipped by 0 bases and J by 4 bases, with 12 bases between them. CDR1 and CDR2 (germline): SGHTA, FQGNSA. The CDR3 loop reads CASSLAFTGPTEAFF. CDR3 bases: TGTGCCAGCAGCTTAGCGTTTACAGGGCCCACTGAAGCTTTCTTT.

With respect to this clone: Other nucleotide sequences in the sample specify the same CDR3. The V gene is TRBV7-2, the J gene TRBJ2-3; TRBD2 matches 8 bases. The germline V gene has CDR1 SGHTA and CDR2 FQGNSA. CDR3 size: 15 residues. V was pared by 3 bases and J by 4 bases, with 6 bases of the junction left unmatched. The CDR3: CASSFTSGIADTQYF. CDR3 nucleotides: TGTGCCAGCAGCTTCACTAGCGGAATCGCAGATACGCAGTATTTT. The complete variable domain, with remaining parts taken from reference TRBV7-2 and TRBJ2-3, reads GAGVSQSPSNKVTEKGKDVELRCDPISGHTALYWYRQSLGQGLEFLIYFQGNSAPDKSGLPSDRFSAERTGGSVSTLTIQRTQQEDSAVYLCASSFTSGIADTQYFGPGTRLTVL.

The chain employs TRBV5-1 and TRBJ2-5; a weak D match, TRBD1 (5 bases). The CDR3 spans 14 residues. Deletions cut 4 bases from V and 5 bases from J, with 15 bases between. From germline, CDR1 is SGHRS and CDR2 YFSETQ. The CDR3: CASSQGPLAETQYF. DNA for the CDR3: TGCGCCAGCAGCCAGGGTCCCTTGGCGGAGACCCAGTACTTC.

This chain links TRBV5-1 with TRBJ2-7; no clear D. The ends were cut back, 3 bases at V and 4 bases at J, with 14 bases in the middle. Germline assignment: CDR1 SGHRS and CDR2 YFSETQ. This CDR3 is built from 14 residues. CDR3 bases: TGCGCCAGCAGCTACCTGGGTTCCTTTTACGAGCAGTACTTC. This sequence encodes CASSYLGSFYEQYF.

The J gene is TRBJ2-7, the V gene TRBV27; 7 positions agree with TRBD2. The CDR3 covers 14 residues. Trimming took 6 bases from V and 2 from J; bases not matched to a gene: 7. Germline loops: CDR1 MNHEY, CDR2 SMNVEV (reference sequence). The CDR3 DNA sequence: TGTGCCAGCAGGGAGGGGACTATTCCCTACGAGCAGTACTTC. Its translation is CASREGTIPYEQYF.

This clone was seen only a few times. This rearrangement joins TRBV7-2 to TRBJ2-2, with 10 bases aligning to TRBD2. The germline gives CDR1 SGHTA, CDR2 FQGNSA. The V and J ends lost 5 bases and 6 bases, in that order; junction bases with no gene match: 9. This CDR3 spans 16 amino acids. This chain's CDR3 is CASSEYSGRGAGELFF. For the CDR3, the DNA is TGTGCCAGCAGCGAATACAGCGGGAGGGGGGCCGGGGAGCTGTTTTTT.